This is a list of T cell receptor beta chains from one sample in a study of T-cell memory formation after mild COVID-19. TCRdb analysed the 5' RACE reads with MiXCR anew, one entry per CDR3 protein. The sample shows hundreds of thousands of distinct CDR3 sequences, about 20% of them seen only once. The sample comprised PBMCs or a T cell subset sorted from them (not recorded which). The receptors shown here come from an adult woman who had mild COVID-19 (a few samples of this study predate the infection). Cell type and time point are not known. CDR3s include the opening cysteine and the closing phenylalanine or tryptophan. A D gene is named only where the DNA matches it firmly. Size values are once, few and many counts, or a class for expanded clones, and some rows have none.

D | J | length | size | V | CDR3 | DNA
TRBD2 | TRBJ2-2 | 14 | NA | TRBV15 | CATQGLADTGELFF | TGTGCCACCCAGGGACTAGCGGACACCGGGGAGCTGTTTTTT
NA | TRBJ1-2 | 14 | NA | TRBV12-3/TRBV12-4 | CASSPPPGAYGYTF | TGTGCCAGCAGTCCCCCGCCAGGCGCCTATGGCTACACCTTC
NA | TRBJ2-1 | 13 | NA | TRBV24-1 | CATRGQGHNEQFF | TGTGCCACCAGGGGGCAGGGTCACAATGAGCAGTTCTTC
TRBD2 | TRBJ2-3 | 16 | NA | TRBV11-2 | CASSSRGAGGADTQYF | TGTGCCAGCAGCTCCCGGGGAGCGGGGGGGGCAGATACGCAGTATTTT
NA | TRBJ2-7 | 14 | NA | TRBV27 | CARSPLGTFYEQYF | TGTGCCAGAAGTCCACTGGGAACCTTCTACGAGCAGTACTTC
NA | TRBJ1-1 | 14 | few | TRBV12-3/TRBV12-4 | CASSYVPGNTEAFF | TGTGCCAGCAGTTATGTTCCCGGGAACACTGAAGCTTTCTTT
NA | TRBJ2-1 | 21 | NA | TRBV21-1 | CASTRISGLAGGPRSENEQFF | TGTGCCAGCACCAGAATCTCGGGACTAGCGGGAGGGCCAAGGTCGGAGAATGAGCAGTTCTTC
NA | TRBJ2-5 | 16 | NA | TRBV4-3 | CASSQNRFLVEETQYF | TGCGCCAGCAGCCAGAACAGATTTTTGGTGGAAGAGACCCAGTACTTC
TRBD2 | TRBJ2-1 | 13 | few | TRBV15 | CATSRAGGNEQFF | TGTGCCACCAGCAGAGCGGGGGGCAATGAGCAGTTCTTC
TRBD2 | TRBJ2-3 | 14 | NA | TRBV5-6 | CASSRMGGTDTQYF | TGTGCCAGCAGCCGGATGGGGGGGACAGATACGCAGTATTTT
NA | TRBJ2-3 | 20 | few | TRBV15 | CATSRDLGSERLHRGDTQYF | TGTGCCACCAGCAGAGATCTGGGGTCCGAGAGACTCCACCGAGGGGATACGCAGTATTTT
NA | TRBJ2-1 | 15 | few | TRBV24-1 | CATSDSRVTYNEQFF | TGTGCCACCAGTGATTCAAGGGTTACCTACAATGAGCAGTTCTTC
TRBD1 | TRBJ1-2 | 14 | few | TRBV9 | CASSVTDRGDGYTF | TGTGCCAGCAGCGTGACTGACAGGGGAGATGGCTACACCTTC
NA | TRBJ2-2 | 16 | NA | TRBV9 | CASSVEDFLNTGELFF | TGTGCCAGCAGCGTAGAAGACTTCCTAAACACCGGGGAGCTGTTTTTT
TRBD1 | TRBJ2-1 | 15 | many | TRBV5-5 | CASSLWGQGTNEQFF | TGTGCCAGCAGCTTGTGGGGACAGGGGACCAATGAGCAGTTCTTC
NA | TRBJ2-1 | 13 | NA | TRBV18 | CASSPLVENEQFF | TGTGCCAGCTCACCATTGGTAGAGAATGAGCAGTTCTTC
TRBD1 | TRBJ2-1 | 15 | NA | TRBV5-6 | CASSLDRVWADEQFF | TGTGCCAGCAGCCTGGACAGGGTGTGGGCAGATGAGCAGTTCTTC
TRBD1 | TRBJ1-2 | 15 | NA | TRBV11-3 | CASSSHTGGFGGYTF | TGTGCCAGCAGCTCTCATACAGGGGGCTTTGGTGGCTACACCTTC
NA | TRBJ2-2 | 15 | NA | TRBV23-1 | CASSQSLLDTGELFF | TGCGCCAGCAGTCAATCCCTTCTGGACACCGGGGAGCTGTTTTTT
NA | TRBJ2-5 | 15 | few | TRBV15 | CATSRYAQVQETQYF | TGTGCCACCAGCAGATATGCCCAGGTTCAAGAGACCCAGTACTTC
TRBD2 | TRBJ2-1 | 15 | few | TRBV5-1 | CASSFDSGSYNEQFF | TGCGCCAGCAGCTTCGACAGCGGGAGTTACAATGAGCAGTTCTTC
NA | TRBJ1-6 | 13 | few | TRBV30 | CAWSVAIGGPLHF | TGTGCCTGGAGTGTGGCCATCGGGGGCCCCCTCCACTTT
NA | TRBJ2-6 | 16 | few | TRBV7-3 | CASSLRGAPGANVLTF | TGTGCCAGCAGCTTAAGAGGCGCCCCTGGGGCCAACGTCCTGACTTTC
TRBD1 | TRBJ2-7 | 14 | NA | TRBV7-6 | CASSPRQGNYEQYF | TGTGCCAGCAGCCCGAGACAGGGGAACTACGAGCAGTACTTC
NA | TRBJ2-1 | 16 | many | TRBV24-1 | CATAAPGMFSYNEQFF | TGTGCCACCGCAGCTCCGGGGATGTTCTCCTACAATGAGCAGTTCTTC
NA | TRBJ1-1 | 13 | NA | TRBV19 | CASSIHGGSEAFF | TGTGCCAGTAGTATACATGGAGGCTCTGAAGCTTTCTTT
TRBD2 | TRBJ2-3 | 16 | few | TRBV2 | CASSETRGGNTDTQYF | TGTGCCAGCAGTGAAACTCGCGGGGGGAACACAGATACGCAGTATTTT
NA | TRBJ1-1 | 14 | NA | TRBV12-3/TRBV12-4 | CASSLWGSGTEAFF | TGTGCCAGCAGTTTATGGGGGTCCGGCACTGAAGCTTTCTTT
NA | TRBJ2-1 | 14 | few | TRBV29-1 | CSVDRGATYNEQFF | TGCAGCGTTGACCGGGGGGCTACCTACAATGAGCAGTTCTTC
NA | TRBJ1-1 | 13 | NA | TRBV21-1 | CASSSQLGTEAFF | TGTGCCAGCAGCTCTCAGCTCGGGACTGAAGCTTTCTTT
TRBD2 | TRBJ2-3 | 18 | NA | TRBV11-2 | CASSLDRLAGGRPDTQYF | TGTGCCAGCAGCTTAGATCGTCTAGCGGGAGGACGGCCAGATACGCAGTATTTT
TRBD1 | TRBJ2-5 | 15 | NA | TRBV7-2 | CASSSGQVFRETQYF | TGTGCCAGCAGCTCCGGACAGGTCTTCCGAGAGACCCAGTACTTC
TRBD1 | TRBJ1-1 | 15 | few | TRBV7-6 | CASSASTGTNTEAFF | TGTGCCAGCAGCGCGTCGACAGGGACGAACACTGAAGCTTTCTTT
TRBD1 | TRBJ1-5 | 13 | few | TRBV20-1 | CSARDRGNQPQHF | TGCAGTGCCAGGGACAGAGGCAATCAGCCCCAGCATTTT
NA | TRBJ2-7 | 14 | few | TRBV13 | CASSSRDLSYEQYF | TGTGCCAGCAGCTCCCGGGACTTATCCTACGAGCAGTACTTC
TRBD1 | TRBJ2-6 | 17 | NA | TRBV7-3 | CASTIGTGDSGANVLTF | TGTGCCAGCACTATCGGGACAGGGGACTCTGGGGCCAACGTCCTGACTTTC
TRBD2 | TRBJ2-7 | 14 | NA | TRBV12-3/TRBV12-4 | CASSPGGARYEQYF | TGTGCCAGCAGCCCGGGGGGAGCCCGCTACGAGCAGTACTTC
TRBD1 | TRBJ2-6 | 16 | few | TRBV5-1 | CASSLGDSSGANVLTF | TGCGCCAGCAGCTTGGGGGACAGCTCTGGGGCCAACGTCCTGACTTTC
NA | TRBJ2-4 | 13 | few | TRBV20-1 | CSASPLAKNIQYF | TGCAGTGCCAGCCCACTAGCCAAAAACATTCAGTACTTC
NA | TRBJ1-1 | 16 | few | TRBV6-5 | CASRVTNQPWNTEAFF | TGTGCCAGCAGAGTTACGAACCAGCCATGGAACACTGAAGCTTTCTTT
TRBD2 | TRBJ2-5 | 15 | NA | TRBV7-3 | CASSETGTSKETQYF | TGTGCCAGCAGCGAAACCGGGACTAGTAAAGAGACCCAGTACTTC
NA | TRBJ1-2 | 11 | once | TRBV2 | CASTQPGGYTF | TGTGCCAGCACTCAACCCGGTGGCTACACCTTC
NA | TRBJ1-1 | 14 | few | TRBV10-3 | CAITQDTANTEAFF | TGTGCCATCACCCAGGACACCGCGAACACTGAAGCTTTCTTT
NA | TRBJ1-1 | 14 | NA | TRBV2 | CASNKQGPNTEAFF | TGTGCCAGCAACAAACAGGGACCGAACACTGAAGCTTTCTTT
NA | TRBJ2-7 | 13 | NA | TRBV6-2/TRBV6-3 | CASSSVGSYEQYF | TGTGCCAGCAGCTCAGTTGGCTCCTACGAGCAGTACTTC
NA | TRBJ2-3 | 13 | NA | TRBV12-3/TRBV12-4 | CASSLEHTDTQYF | TGTGCCAGCAGTTTGGAACACACAGATACGCAGTATTTT